The clone carrying this T cell receptor (beta chain) has just a few counts. The sample comes from a study of T-cell memory formation after mild COVID-19. Whole-study context: Largely, TCR clusters stayed within a single donor.

Germline loops: CDR1 MGHRA, CDR2 YSYEKL. The CDR3 covers 22 residues. Trimming took 2 bases from V and 3 from J, leaving 29 bases between them. TCRalpha and TCRbeta libraries used 5'RACE with constant-segment primers and UMIs. MiXCR, applied by TCRdb to the 5' RACE reads, yields one record per CDR3 protein. The table shows about 140,000 distinct CDR3 sequences, with roughly 6.2% occurring only once. J is TRBJ1-6 and V is TRBV4-1; possibly TRBD1 for D (5 bases). The sequencing input was PBMCs or a T cell subset sorted from them (not recorded which). The source is an adult woman who had mild COVID-19 (a few samples of this study predate the infection). Cell type and time point are not known. CDR3 sequence reads: CASSQFAPGTKRVGGYNSPLHF. CDR3 DNA sequence: TGCGCCAGCAGCCAATTTGCCCCCGGGACCAAAAGGGTCGGGGGCTATAATTCACCCCTCCACTTT.